The T cell receptor (beta chain) under discussion was sequenced for a study of T cells expressing NK-cell markers. Looking at the study overall: It was sorted CD3+CD56-NKG2C+, CD3+CD56+NKG2C- and CD3+CD56+NKG2C+ T cells that provided the TCR beta repertoires.

TCRdb re-called the 5' RACE reads, yielding one record per CDR3 amino acid sequence without DNA. The table for this sample gives some 110,000 distinct CDR3 sequences. This CDR3 is built from 15 residues. The germline V gene has CDR1 LGHNA and CDR2 YSLEER. The V call is TRBV4-3, the J call TRBJ1-1; TCRdb's D gene call, TRBD1, goes unchecked for lack of DNA. The sequence came from a woman between 18 and 69 years old in good health. The sample taken for sequencing was blood T cells: a sorted CD56 or NKG2C T cell subset, CD4+ or CD8+ T cells, or bulk PBMC T cells (not recorded which). This CDR3 is CASSPGGYGDAEAFF.